The 2 T cell receptor beta chains listed next were all sequenced from one sample in a study of metastatic and nonmetastatic thyroid tumors. TCRdb re-clonotyped the PCR reads through MiXCR. The sample yields some 15,000 clones, 9.5% to 15% seen once. Thyroid surgery took place with no prior treatment in any patient. Sequencing used blood. These receptors originate from a female donor with papillary thyroid cancer or a benign thyroid nodule (not recorded which). Some clones in this sample may be carry-over from other donors' samples.

This clone occurred many times. The V gene is TRBV5-1, the J gene TRBJ1-1; D call uncertain. The V and J ends lost 0 bases and 9 bases respectively, with 12 bases between them. CDR3 length: 13 residues. Per the germline V gene, CDR1 is SGHRS and CDR2 is YFSETQ. The CDR3 DNA reads TGCGCCAGCAGCTTGGCCGGTCGGTCGAAAGCTTTCTTT. Translation: CASSLAGRSKAFF.

This clone was observed at least ten times. V usage is TRBV29-1 and J usage is TRBJ1-1; D possibly corresponds to TRBD1 (5 bases). The CDR3 is 13 amino acids. The V and J ends lost 7 bases and 5 bases respectively, with 17 bases between them. Germline V gives CDR1 SQVTM, CDR2 ANQGSEA. CDR3 sequence (DNA): TGCAGCGCACTGGGGACCCGGGATACTGAAGCTTTCTTT. Translating it yields CSALGTRDTEAFF.